The 22 T cell receptor beta chains given below trace back to one sample, sequenced in a study of shared clonotypes between healthy human individuals. This table comes from immunoSEQ multiplex PCR, and its TCRdb copy is limited to in-frame clones, with some not included. Counted here are roughly 2.4 million clones, 90% to 96% occurring once; the ten biggest clones make up roughly 0.13%. The sequenced sample consisted of naive CD4+ T cells sorted from blood. As to subset: CD45RA+ positively selected. These receptor sequences come from a man aged 18 to 30 in good health.

The CDR3 protein is CASSSGQAGANVLTF. As DNA, the CDR3 is TGCGCCAGCAGTTCGGGACAGGCTGGGGCCAACGTCCTGACTTTC. V usage is TRBV5-1 and J usage is TRBJ2-6; 8 bases agree with TRBD1. Germline CDR1 reads SGHRS; CDR2 reads YFSETQ. This CDR3 is built from 15 residues. Trimming took 5 bases from V and 2 from J; bases not matched to a gene: 3. The whole variable domain, filled in from reference TRBV5-1 and TRBJ2-6, reads KAGVTQTPRYLIKTRGQQVTLSCSPISGHRSVSWYQQTPGQGLQFLFEYFSETQRNKGNFPGRFSGRQFSNSRSEMNVSTLELGDSALYLCASSSGQAGANVLTFGAGSRLTVL.

V usage is TRBV5-1 and J usage is TRBJ1-6, with D perhaps matching TRBD1 (5 bases). The V end lost 2 bases, the J end lost 0 bases, and 12 bases lay between the germline ends. Germline lookup yields CDR1 SGHRS and CDR2 YFSETQ. CDR3 size: 17 residues. The CDR3 is CASSFGAQSSYNSPLHF. CDR3 DNA sequence: TGCGCCAGCAGCTTCGGGGCCCAGAGCTCCTATAATTCACCCCTCCACTTT.

This clone has a handful of counts. Distinct nucleotide sequences in the sample also encode this CDR3. The rearrangement joins TRBV30 to TRBJ2-7; D is ambiguous. The V end lost 4 bases, the J end lost 2 bases, and 9 bases lay between the germline ends. Germline CDR1 and CDR2: GTSNPN and SVGIG (reference sequence). The length of the CDR3 is 12 residues. The DNA of the CDR3 is TGTGCCTGGACTCGCGGCCCCTACGAGCAGTACTTC. Its translation: CAWTRGPYEQYF.

The chain combines TRBV9 with TRBJ2-7; 8 positions agree with TRBD2. V gave up 0 bases and J gave up 7 bases; unmatched junction bases: 9. The germline V gene encodes CDR1 SGDLS and CDR2 YYNGEE. This CDR3 has 15 amino acids. The CDR3 protein is CASSVGKRGYEEQYF. The CDR3, as DNA: TGTGCCAGCAGCGTAGGGAAGCGGGGGTACGAGGAGCAGTACTTC.

A few counts support this clone. The rearrangement links TRBV25-1 to TRBJ1-1, with a possible D match to TRBD1 (6 bases). CDR3 length: 14 residues. V was shortened by 10 bases and J by 8 bases, with 23 bases between the two germline ends. Germline values: CDR1 MGHDK, CDR2 SYGVNS. CDR3 DNA sequence: TGTGCCACCGCCGCATGGGGGGCGCGGTTAGAAGCTTTCTTT. The encoded protein is CATAAWGARLEAFF.

This clone was seen just once. This chain connects TRBV30 to TRBJ2-1, with 13 bases aligning to TRBD2. Germline CDR1 and CDR2: GTSNPN and SVGIG (reference sequence). This CDR3 has 18 residues. The V segment lost 2 bases and the J segment 8 bases; nucleotides outside the gene matches: 15. The CDR3 sequence: CAWSLTSGRAGYPHEQFF. CDR3 coding DNA: TGTGCCTGGAGTTTAACTAGCGGGAGGGCGGGTTATCCCCATGAGCAGTTCTTC.

The chain carries TRBV27 and TRBJ1-5; D remains ambiguous. The germline V and J ends were trimmed by 3 bases and 9 bases, with 3 bases remaining between them. The CDR3 runs to 10 residues. Germline V gene lookup returns CDR1 MNHEY and CDR2 SMNVEV (reference sequence). The chain's CDR3 is CASSFRPQHF. The DNA for the CDR3 is TGTGCCAGCAGTTTTCGGCCCCAGCATTTT.

The chain has TRBV19 and TRBJ2-7, with TRBD2 as a possible D gene (6 bases). V dropped 4 bases and J dropped 3 bases, with 19 bases sitting between them. This CDR3 has 16 residues. Germline CDR1 LNHDA, CDR2 SQIVND (reference sequence). CDR3 residues: CASSTNQGLRLYEQYF. The DNA of the CDR3 is TGTGCCAGTAGTACTAACCAGGGACTTCGGCTCTACGAGCAGTACTTC.

The CDR3: CASSEPGAGPQHF. CDR3 DNA sequence: TGTGCCAGCAGCGAACCGGGGGCCGGCCCCCAGCATTTT. V and J are TRBV7-9 and TRBJ1-5, with D perhaps matching TRBD1 (6 bases). The germline CDR1 and CDR2 sequences are SEHNR and FQNEAQ (reference sequence). There are 13 residues in the CDR3. V lost 5 bases and J 10 bases, leaving 15 bases between the germline ends.

This clone was counted once. This CDR3 is also generated by other DNA sequences in the sample. The rearrangement joins TRBV7-2 to TRBJ1-2; no clear D. Trimming took off 5 bases at V and 2 bases at J, with 9 bases between the two ends. CDR1 and CDR2 from the germline V gene are SGHTA and FQGNSA. The CDR3 has 13 amino acids. In DNA, the CDR3 is TGTGCCAGCAGCCCCCGCGGCAACTATGGCTACACCTTC. Encoded protein: CASSPRGNYGYTF.

The chain couples TRBV4-1 to TRBJ1-6; D is perhaps TRBD1 (6 bases). CDR3 length: 15 amino acids. V was cut by 3 bases and J by 8 bases, with 14 bases left in between. Germline lookup yields CDR1 MGHRA and CDR2 YSYEKL. The CDR3 protein is CASSHPDRSHSPLHF. CDR3 coding DNA: TGCGCCAGCAGCCACCCCGACAGGTCGCATTCACCCCTCCACTTT.

This sequence joins TRBV25-1 and TRBJ2-3; 8 bases are shared with TRBD2. V was clipped by 1 base and J by 0 bases; unmatched bases: 3. Germline CDR1 reads MGHDK; CDR2 reads SYGVNS. The CDR3 sequence is 16 residues long. CDR3 protein: CASSEFSGRSTDTQYF. The CDR3 DNA reads as TGTGCCAGCAGTGAATTCAGCGGGAGAAGCACAGATACGCAGTATTTT.

The CDR3 bases are TGTGCCAGCTCACCCCAGGGGACAGGGGGCACTGAAGCTTTCTTT. It encodes CASSPQGTGGTEAFF. The gene calls are TRBV18 and TRBJ1-1; TRBD1 matches 11 bases. The CDR3 totals 15 residues. After removal of 3 bases from V and 4 bases from J, the junction contained 4 bases not matched to a gene. CDR1 is KGHSH and CDR2 is LQKENI in the germline V gene.

The rearrangement joins TRBV5-4 to TRBJ2-5, with D tentatively TRBD1 or TRBD2 (5 bases each). The CDR3 is made up of 16 amino acids. Trimming stripped 2 bases from V and 3 bases from J, with 17 bases between. The germline V gene has CDR1 SGHNT and CDR2 YYREEE (reference sequence). The CDR3 sequence is CASSFGRWGTKETQYF. The CDR3 DNA sequence: TGTGCCAGCAGCTTTGGCCGCTGGGGGACGAAAGAGACCCAGTACTTC.

This chain uses TRBV28 with TRBJ1-2; no firm D call. The V gene lost 5 bases and the J gene lost 10 bases, with 14 bases spanning the gap. The germline V gene encodes CDR1 MDHEN and CDR2 SYDVKM. The CDR3 length is 12 residues. Written as DNA, the CDR3 is TGTGCCAGCAGTCCTCTCGGACTGGACTACACCTTC. Its protein is CASSPLGLDYTF.

In the case of this clone: The sample holds other DNA sequences that translate to the same CDR3. V is TRBV29-1 and J is TRBJ2-3, with D perhaps TRBD1 (6 bases). There are 13 residues in the CDR3. Germline CDR1 and CDR2: SQVTM and ANQGSEA. V lost 4 bases and J 1 base, leaving 9 bases between the germline ends. The CDR3 region has the DNA TGCAGCGTTGTGGCAGGGGGCACAGATACGCAGTATTTT. Translated: CSVVAGGTDTQYF.

CDR3 sequence: CASSLEGLTEAFF. CDR3 DNA: TGTGCCAGCAGCTTAGAGGGGTTGACTGAAGCTTTCTTT. The chain recombines TRBV11-2 with TRBJ1-1; D is undetermined. The germline CDR1 and CDR2 sequences are SGHAT and FQNNGV. This CDR3 contains 13 residues. V was trimmed by 0 bases and J by 5 bases, leaving 7 bases between them.

The chain couples TRBV28 to TRBJ1-5; D not resolved. The CDR3 loop spans 12 amino acids. V lost 3 bases and J 4 bases, leaving 4 bases between the germline ends. Germline CDR1 reads MDHEN; CDR2 reads SYDVKM. CDR3 sequence reads: CASSFVNQPQHF. The CDR3 DNA reads TGTGCCAGCAGTTTCGTGAATCAGCCCCAGCATTTT.

The DNA for the CDR3 is TGCGCCAGCAGCTTGCAAGCGGCTTACACAGATACGCAGTATTTT. It encodes CASSLQAAYTDTQYF. The J gene is TRBJ2-3, the V gene TRBV5-1, with D tentatively TRBD2 (5 bases). The CDR3 sequence is 15 residues long. Germline CDR1 SGHRS, CDR2 YFSETQ. V gave up 1 base and J gave up 2 bases, with 11 bases separating them.

The chain links TRBV5-4 to TRBJ2-3, with 9 bases lining up with TRBD1. Germline V gives CDR1 SGHNT, CDR2 YYREEE (reference sequence). The V and J ends lost 4 bases and 6 bases, in that order; junction bases with no gene match: 6. This CDR3 contains 14 residues. The DNA for the CDR3 is TGTGCCAGCAGCCTAGGGACAGGGCGGGATACGCAGTATTTT. It yields the protein CASSLGTGRDTQYF.

The V call is TRBV9, the J call TRBJ2-1, with TRBD2 as a possible D gene (5 bases). Deletions cut 0 bases from V and 0 bases from J, with 10 bases between. CDR3 size: 16 residues. CDR1 is SGDLS and CDR2 is YYNGEE in the germline V gene. This CDR3 reads CASSVAKRSSYNEQFF. The CDR3 bases are TGTGCCAGCAGCGTAGCTAAGCGGAGCTCCTACAATGAGCAGTTCTTC. Full variable domain (outside the CDR3, taken from reference TRBV9 and TRBJ2-1): DSGVTQTPKHLITATGQRVTLRCSPRSGDLSVYWYQQSLDQGLQFLIQYYNGEERAKGNILERFSAQQFPDLHSELNLSSLELGDSALYFCASSVAKRSSYNEQFFGPGTRLTVL.

This chain links TRBV5-6 with TRBJ2-3, with 8 nucleotides matching TRBD1. In germline, CDR1 is SGHDT, CDR2 YYEEEE. CDR3 length: 16 residues. V lost 3 bases and J lost 2; bases outside the gene matches: 8. The CDR3 DNA sequence: TGTGCCAGCAGCTCGTACAGGGGGACAAACACAGATACGCAGTATTTT. This encodes CASSSYRGTNTDTQYF.